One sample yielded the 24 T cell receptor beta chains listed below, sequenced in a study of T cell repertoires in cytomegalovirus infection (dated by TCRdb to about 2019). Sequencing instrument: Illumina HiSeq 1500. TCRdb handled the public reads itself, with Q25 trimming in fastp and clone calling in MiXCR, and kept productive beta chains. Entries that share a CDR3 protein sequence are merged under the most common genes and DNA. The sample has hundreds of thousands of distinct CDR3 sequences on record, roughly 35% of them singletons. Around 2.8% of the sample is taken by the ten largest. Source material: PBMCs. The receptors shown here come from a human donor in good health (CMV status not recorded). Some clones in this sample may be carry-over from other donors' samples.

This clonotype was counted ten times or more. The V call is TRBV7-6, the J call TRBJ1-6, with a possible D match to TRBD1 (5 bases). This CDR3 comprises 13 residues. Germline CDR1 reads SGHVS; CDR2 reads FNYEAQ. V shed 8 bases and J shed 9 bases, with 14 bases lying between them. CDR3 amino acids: CASGWQGSSPLHF. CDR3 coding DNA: TGTGCCAGCGGCTGGCAGGGTAGTTCACCCCTCCACTTT.

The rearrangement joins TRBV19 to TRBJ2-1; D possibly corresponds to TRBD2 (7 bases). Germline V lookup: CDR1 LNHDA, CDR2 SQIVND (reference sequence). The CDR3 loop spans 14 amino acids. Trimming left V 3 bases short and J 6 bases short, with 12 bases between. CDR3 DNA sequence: TGTGCCAGTAGTATCGTCGGGGGGCGCAATGAGCAGTTCTTC. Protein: CASSIVGGRNEQFF.

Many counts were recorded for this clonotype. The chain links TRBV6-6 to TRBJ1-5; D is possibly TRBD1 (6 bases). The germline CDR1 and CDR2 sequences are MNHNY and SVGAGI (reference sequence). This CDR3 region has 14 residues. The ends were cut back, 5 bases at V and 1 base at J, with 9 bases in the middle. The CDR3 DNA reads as TGTGCCAGCAGTAAGACAGGCAGCAATCAGCCCCAGCATTTT. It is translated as CASSKTGSNQPQHF.

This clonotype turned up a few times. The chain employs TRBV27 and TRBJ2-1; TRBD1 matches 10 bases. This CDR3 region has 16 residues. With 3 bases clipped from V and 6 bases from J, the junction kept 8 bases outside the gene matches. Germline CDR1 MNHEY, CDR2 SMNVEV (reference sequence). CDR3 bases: TGTGCCAGCAGTTTTGGTTGGGGACAGGGGTCCAATGAGCAGTTCTTC. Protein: CASSFGWGQGSNEQFF.

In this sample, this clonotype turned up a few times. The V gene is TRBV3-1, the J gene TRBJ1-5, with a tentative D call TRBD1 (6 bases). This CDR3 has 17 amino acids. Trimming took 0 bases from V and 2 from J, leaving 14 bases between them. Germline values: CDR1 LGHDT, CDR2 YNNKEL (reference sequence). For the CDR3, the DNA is TGTGCCAGCAGCCAAGAGCCCGGGGGCGCGGGCAATCAGCCCCAGCATTTT. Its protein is CASSQEPGGAGNQPQHF.

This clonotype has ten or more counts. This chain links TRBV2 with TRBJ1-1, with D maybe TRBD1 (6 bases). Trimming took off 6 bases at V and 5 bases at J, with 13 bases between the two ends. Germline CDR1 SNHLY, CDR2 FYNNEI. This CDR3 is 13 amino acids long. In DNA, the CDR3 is TGTGCCAGCAGGCACAGGGATAGGACTGAAGCTTTCTTT. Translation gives CASRHRDRTEAFF.

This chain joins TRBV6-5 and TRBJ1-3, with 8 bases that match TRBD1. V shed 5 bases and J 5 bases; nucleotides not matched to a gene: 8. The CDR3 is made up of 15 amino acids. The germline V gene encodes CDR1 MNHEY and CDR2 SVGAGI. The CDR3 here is CASSDARDRRNTIYF. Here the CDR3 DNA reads TGTGCCAGCAGTGACGCCCGGGACAGGAGAAACACCATATATTTT.

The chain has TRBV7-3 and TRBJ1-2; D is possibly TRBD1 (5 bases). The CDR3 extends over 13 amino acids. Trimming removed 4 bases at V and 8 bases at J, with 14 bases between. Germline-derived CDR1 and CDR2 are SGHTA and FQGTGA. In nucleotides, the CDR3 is TGTGCCAGCAGCTCGGGGAGGACACAGGGCTACACCTTC. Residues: CASSSGRTQGYTF.

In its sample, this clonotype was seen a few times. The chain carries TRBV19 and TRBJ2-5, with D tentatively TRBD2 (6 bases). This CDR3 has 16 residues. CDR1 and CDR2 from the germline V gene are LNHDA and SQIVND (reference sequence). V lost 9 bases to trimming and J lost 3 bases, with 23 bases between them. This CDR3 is CASKVGLATGEETQYF. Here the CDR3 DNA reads TGTGCCAGCAAGGTGGGGCTAGCGACGGGGGAAGAGACCCAGTACTTC.

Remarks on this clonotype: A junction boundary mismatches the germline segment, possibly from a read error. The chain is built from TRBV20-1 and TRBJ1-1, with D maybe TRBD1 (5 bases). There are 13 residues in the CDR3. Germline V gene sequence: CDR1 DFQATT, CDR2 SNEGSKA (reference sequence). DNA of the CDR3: TGCAGTGCCAGAGGGGAAGGCGGGACTGAAGCTTTCTTT. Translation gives CSARGEGGTEAFF.

The CDR3 DNA is TGTGCCAGCAGTTTGTCAGCGGGACGCCGAGGAAACACCATATATTTT. Protein: CASSLSAGRRGNTIYF. The genes are TRBV28 and TRBJ1-3; TRBD1 might be the D (5 bases). Looked up from germline, CDR1 is MDHEN and CDR2 is SYDVKM. Deletions cut 3 bases from V and 4 bases from J, with 16 bases between. The CDR3 is 16 amino acids. Full variable domain (outside the CDR3, taken from reference TRBV28 and TRBJ1-3): DVKVTQSSRYLVKRTGEKVFLECVQDMDHENMFWYRQDPGLGLRLIYFSYDVKMKEKGDIPEGYSVSREKKERFSLILESASTNQTSMYLCASSLSAGRRGNTIYFGEGSWLTVV.

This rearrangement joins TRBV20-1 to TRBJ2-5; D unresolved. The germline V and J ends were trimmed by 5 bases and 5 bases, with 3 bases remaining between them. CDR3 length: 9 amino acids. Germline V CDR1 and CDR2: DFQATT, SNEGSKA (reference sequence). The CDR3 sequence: CSALETQYF. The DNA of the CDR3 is TGCAGTGCTTTGGAGACCCAGTACTTC.

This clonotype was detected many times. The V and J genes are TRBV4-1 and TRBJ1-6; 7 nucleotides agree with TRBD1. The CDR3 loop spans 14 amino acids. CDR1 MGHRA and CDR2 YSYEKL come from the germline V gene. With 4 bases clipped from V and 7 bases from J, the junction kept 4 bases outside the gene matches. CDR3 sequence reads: CASSLDRVNSPLHF. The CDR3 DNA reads TGCGCCAGCAGCCTTGACAGGGTAAATTCACCCCTCCACTTT.

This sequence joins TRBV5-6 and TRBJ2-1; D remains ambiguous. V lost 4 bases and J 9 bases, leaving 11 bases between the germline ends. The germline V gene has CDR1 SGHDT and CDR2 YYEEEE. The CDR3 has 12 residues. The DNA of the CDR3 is TGTGCCAGCAGCATGACTGATATTGAGCAGTTCTTC. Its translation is CASSMTDIEQFF.

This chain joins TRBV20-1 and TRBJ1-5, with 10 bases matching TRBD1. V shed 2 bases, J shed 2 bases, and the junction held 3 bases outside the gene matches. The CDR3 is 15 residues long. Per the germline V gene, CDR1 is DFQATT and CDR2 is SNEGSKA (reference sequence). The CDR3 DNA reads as TGCAGTGCTAGACCTGGGACAGGGGGCAATCAGCCCCAGCATTTT. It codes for CSARPGTGGNQPQHF.

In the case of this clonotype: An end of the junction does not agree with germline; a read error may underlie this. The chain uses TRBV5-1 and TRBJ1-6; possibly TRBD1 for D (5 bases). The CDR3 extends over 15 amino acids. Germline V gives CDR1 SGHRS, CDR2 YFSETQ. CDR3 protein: CDSSLVGGNSSPLHF. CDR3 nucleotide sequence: TGCGACAGCAGCTTGGTTGGGGGAAACAGCTCACCCCTCCACTTT.

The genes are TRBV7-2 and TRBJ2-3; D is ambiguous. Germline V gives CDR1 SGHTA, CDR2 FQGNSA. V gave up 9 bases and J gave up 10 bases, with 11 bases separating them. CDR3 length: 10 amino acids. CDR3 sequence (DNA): TGTGCCAGTCCTACCGGTCCGCAGTATTTT. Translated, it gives CASPTGPQYF.

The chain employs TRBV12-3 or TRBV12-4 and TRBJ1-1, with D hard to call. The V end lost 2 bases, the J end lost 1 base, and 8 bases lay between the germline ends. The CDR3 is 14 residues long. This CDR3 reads CASSLIRRNTEAFF. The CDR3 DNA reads TGTGCCAGCAGTTTAATACGGAGGAACACTGAAGCTTTCTTT.

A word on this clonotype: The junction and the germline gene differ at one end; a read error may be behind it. In nucleotides, the CDR3 is TGTGCTAGCAGCGCGTTGGACGTTGAAAAACTGTTTTTT. This codes for CASSALDVEKLFF. The chain links TRBV7-7 to TRBJ1-4, with unresolved D. Germline values: CDR1 SSHAT, CDR2 FNYEAQ (reference sequence). The CDR3 spans 13 residues.

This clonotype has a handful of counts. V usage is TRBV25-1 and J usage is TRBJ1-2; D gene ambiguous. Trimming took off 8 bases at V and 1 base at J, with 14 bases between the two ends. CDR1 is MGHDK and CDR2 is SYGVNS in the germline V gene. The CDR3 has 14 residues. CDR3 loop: CASQPHRVNYGYTF. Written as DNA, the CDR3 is TGTGCCAGCCAACCCCATCGGGTTAACTATGGCTACACCTTC.

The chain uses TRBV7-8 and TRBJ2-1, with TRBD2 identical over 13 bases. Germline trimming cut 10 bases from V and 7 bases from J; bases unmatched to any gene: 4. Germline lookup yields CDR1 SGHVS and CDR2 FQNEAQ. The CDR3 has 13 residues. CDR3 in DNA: TGTGCCACCGGGACTAGCGGGGAGAATGAGCAGTTCTTC. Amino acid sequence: CATGTSGENEQFF.

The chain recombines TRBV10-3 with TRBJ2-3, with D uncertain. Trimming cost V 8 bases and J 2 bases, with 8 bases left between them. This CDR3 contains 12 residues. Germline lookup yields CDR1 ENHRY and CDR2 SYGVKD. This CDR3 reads CAIRRDTDTQYF. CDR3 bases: TGTGCCATCCGAAGGGACACAGATACGCAGTATTTT.

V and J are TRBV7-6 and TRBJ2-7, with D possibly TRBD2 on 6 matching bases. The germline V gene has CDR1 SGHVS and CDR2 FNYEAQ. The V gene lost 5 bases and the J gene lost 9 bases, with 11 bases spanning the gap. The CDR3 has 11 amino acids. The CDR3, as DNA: TGTGCCAGCAGCCCTGGAGGGATGCAGTACTTC. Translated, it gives CASSPGGMQYF.

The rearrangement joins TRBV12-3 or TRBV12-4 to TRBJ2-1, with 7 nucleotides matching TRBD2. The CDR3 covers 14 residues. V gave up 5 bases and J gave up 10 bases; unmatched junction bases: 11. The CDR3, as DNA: TGTGCCAGCAGTGATCTCGGGGGGACCACCGAGCAGTTCTTC. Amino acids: CASSDLGGTTEQFF.